This T cell receptor (beta chain) was identified in a study of blood T cell repertoires in COVID-19. Generated by immunoSEQ multiplex PCR, the TCRdb table keeps only in-frame clones and is missing some. The sample lists about 260,000 clones; 87% were seen once. Trimming removed 4 bases from V and 2 bases from J; junction bases left unmatched: 2. The germline CDR1 and CDR2 sequences are LNHDA and SQIVND (reference sequence). The CDR3 is 14 amino acids. The clonotype comes from a woman aged 40 to 50 who had recovered from COVID-19. Sequenced material: peripheral blood. The V and J genes are TRBV19 and TRBJ1-3, with 7 nucleotides matching TRBD1. The DNA of the CDR3 is TGTGCCAGTAGTAGGACAGGAACTGGAAACACCATATATTTT. Protein sequence: CASSRTGTGNTIYF.